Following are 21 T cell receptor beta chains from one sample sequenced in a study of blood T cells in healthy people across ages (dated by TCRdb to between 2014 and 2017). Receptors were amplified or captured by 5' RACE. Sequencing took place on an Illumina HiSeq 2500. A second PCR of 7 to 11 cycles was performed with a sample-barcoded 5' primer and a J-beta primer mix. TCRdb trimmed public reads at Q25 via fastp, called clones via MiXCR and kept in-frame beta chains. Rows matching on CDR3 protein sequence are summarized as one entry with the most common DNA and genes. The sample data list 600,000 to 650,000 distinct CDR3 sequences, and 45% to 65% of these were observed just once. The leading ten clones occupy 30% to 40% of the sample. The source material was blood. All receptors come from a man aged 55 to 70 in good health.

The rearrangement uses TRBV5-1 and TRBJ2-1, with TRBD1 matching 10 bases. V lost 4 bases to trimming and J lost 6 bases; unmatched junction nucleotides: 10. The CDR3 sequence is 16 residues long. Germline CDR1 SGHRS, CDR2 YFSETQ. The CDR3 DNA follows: TGCGCCAGCAGCAACTCCGGGACAGGGGTTTTCAATGAGCAGTTCTTC. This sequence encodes CASSNSGTGVFNEQFF.

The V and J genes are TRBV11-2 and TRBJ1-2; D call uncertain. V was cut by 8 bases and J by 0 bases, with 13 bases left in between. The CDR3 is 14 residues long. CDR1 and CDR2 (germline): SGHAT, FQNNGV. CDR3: CASRTTAANYGYTF. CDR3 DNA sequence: TGTGCCAGCCGAACGACGGCAGCTAACTATGGCTACACCTTC.

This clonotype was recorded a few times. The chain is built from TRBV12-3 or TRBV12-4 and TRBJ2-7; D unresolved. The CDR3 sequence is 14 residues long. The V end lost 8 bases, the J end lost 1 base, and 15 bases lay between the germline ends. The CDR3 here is CASSSYPGSYEQYF. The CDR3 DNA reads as TGTGCCAGCTCCTCCTACCCCGGATCCTACGAGCAGTACTTC.

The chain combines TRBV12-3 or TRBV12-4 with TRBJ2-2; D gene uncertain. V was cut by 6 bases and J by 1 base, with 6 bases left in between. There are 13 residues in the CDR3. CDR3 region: CASRSENTGELFF. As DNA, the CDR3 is TGTGCCAGCAGATCTGAGAACACCGGGGAGCTGTTTTTT.

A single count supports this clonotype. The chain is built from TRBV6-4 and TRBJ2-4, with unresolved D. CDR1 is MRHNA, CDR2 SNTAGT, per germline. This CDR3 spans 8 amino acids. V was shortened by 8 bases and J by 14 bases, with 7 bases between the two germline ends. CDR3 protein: CASVREYF. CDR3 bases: TGTGCCAGCGTGAGAGAGTACTTC.

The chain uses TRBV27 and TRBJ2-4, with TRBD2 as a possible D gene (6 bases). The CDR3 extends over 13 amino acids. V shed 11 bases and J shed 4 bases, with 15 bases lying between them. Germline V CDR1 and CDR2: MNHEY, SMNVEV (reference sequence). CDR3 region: CAGTGGTKNIQYF. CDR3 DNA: TGTGCCGGCACCGGGGGTACAAAAAACATTCAGTACTTC.

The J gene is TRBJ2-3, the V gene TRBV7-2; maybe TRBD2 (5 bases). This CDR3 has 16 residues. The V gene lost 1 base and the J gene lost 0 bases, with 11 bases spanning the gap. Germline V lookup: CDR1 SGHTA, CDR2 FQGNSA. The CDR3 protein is CASSLDPRASTDTQYF. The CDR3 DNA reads TGTGCCAGCAGCTTAGACCCGAGGGCTAGCACAGATACGCAGTATTTT. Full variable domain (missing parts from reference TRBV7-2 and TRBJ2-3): GAGVSQSPSNKVTEKGKDVELRCDPISGHTALYWYRQSLGQGLEFLIYFQGNSAPDKSGLPSDRFSAERTGGSVSTLTIQRTQQEDSAVYLCASSLDPRASTDTQYFGPGTRLTVL.

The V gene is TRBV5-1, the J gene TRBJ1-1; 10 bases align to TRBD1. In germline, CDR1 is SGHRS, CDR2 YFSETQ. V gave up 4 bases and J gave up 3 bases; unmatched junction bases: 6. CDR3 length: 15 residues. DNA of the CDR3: TGCGCCAGCAGCACAGCCGGGACAGGGGACACTGAAGCTTTCTTT. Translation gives CASSTAGTGDTEAFF.

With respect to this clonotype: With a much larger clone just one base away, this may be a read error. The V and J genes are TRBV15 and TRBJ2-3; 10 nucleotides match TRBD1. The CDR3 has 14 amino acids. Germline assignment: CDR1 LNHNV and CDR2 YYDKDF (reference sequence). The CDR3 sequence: CATNRDRGADAQYF. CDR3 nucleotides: TGTGCCACCAACCGGGACAGGGGAGCAGATGCGCAGTATTTT.

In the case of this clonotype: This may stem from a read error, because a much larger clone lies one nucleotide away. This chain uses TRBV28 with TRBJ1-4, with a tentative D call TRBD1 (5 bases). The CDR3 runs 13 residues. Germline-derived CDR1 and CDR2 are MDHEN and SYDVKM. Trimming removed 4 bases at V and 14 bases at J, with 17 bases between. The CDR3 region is CASSWLGLEGLFF. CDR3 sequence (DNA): TGTGCCAGCAGTTGGTTAGGCCTGGAGGGGCTGTTTTTT.

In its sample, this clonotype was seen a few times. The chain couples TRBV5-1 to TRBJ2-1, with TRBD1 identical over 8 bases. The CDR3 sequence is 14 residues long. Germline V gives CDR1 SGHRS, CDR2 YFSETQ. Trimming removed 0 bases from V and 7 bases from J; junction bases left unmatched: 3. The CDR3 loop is CASSLGTGPNEQFF. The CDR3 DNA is TGCGCCAGCAGCTTGGGGACAGGGCCGAATGAGCAGTTCTTC.

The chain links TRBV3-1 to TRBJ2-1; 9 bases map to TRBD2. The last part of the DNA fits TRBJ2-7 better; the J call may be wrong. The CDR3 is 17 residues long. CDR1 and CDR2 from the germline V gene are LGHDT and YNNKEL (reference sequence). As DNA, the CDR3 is TGTGCCAGCAGCCAAGGCCCTAGCGGGGATTTCTACAATGAGCAGTACTTC. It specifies CASSQGPSGDFYNEQYF.

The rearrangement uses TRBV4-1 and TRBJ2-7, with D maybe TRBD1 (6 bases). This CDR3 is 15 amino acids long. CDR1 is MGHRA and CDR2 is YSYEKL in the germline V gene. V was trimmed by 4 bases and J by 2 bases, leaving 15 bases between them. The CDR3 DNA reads TGCGCCAGCAGCCCCCTCTTGGGGGCCACCTACGAGCAGTACTTC. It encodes CASSPLLGATYEQYF.

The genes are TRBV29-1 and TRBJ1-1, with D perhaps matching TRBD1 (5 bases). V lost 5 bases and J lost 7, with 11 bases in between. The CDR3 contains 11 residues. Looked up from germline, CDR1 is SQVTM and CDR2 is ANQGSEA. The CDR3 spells CSVTRTFEAFF. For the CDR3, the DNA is TGCAGCGTTACTAGGACATTTGAAGCTTTCTTT.

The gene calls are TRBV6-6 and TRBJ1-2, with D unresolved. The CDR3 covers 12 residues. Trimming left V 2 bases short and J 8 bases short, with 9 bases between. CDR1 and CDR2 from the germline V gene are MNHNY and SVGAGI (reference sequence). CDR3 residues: CASSYAVVGYTF. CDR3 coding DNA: TGTGCCAGCAGTTACGCGGTGGTAGGCTACACCTTC.

CDR3 in DNA: TGTGCCAGCACCACAGACAGTTATAATGAAAAACTGTTTTTT. Translated, it gives CASTTDSYNEKLFF. V is TRBV9 and J is TRBJ1-4; the D gene is possibly TRBD1 (5 bases). Trimming took off 6 bases at V and 4 bases at J, with 13 bases between the two ends. CDR3 length: 14 residues. Germline V CDR1 and CDR2: SGDLS, YYNGEE. The whole variable domain, remainder taken from reference TRBV9 and TRBJ1-4, is DSGVTQTPKHLITATGQRVTLRCSPRSGDLSVYWYQQSLDQGLQFLIQYYNGEERAKGNILERFSAQQFPDLHSELNLSSLELGDSALYFCASTTDSYNEKLFFGSGTQLSVL.

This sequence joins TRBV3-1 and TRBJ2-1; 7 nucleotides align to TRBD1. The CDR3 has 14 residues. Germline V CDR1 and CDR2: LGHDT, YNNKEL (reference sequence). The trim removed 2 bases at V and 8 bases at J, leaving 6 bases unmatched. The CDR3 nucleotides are TGTGCCAGCAGCCAAAGGGGGCGAGGGCATGAGCAGTTCTTC. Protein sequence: CASSQRGRGHEQFF.

CDR3 nucleotides: TGTGCCACCAGCGCCAAAGCGCTAGCCAAAAACATTCAGTACTTC. Protein sequence: CATSAKALAKNIQYF. The chain employs TRBV15 and TRBJ2-4, with D unresolved. This CDR3 is 15 amino acids long. Germline assignment: CDR1 LNHNV and CDR2 YYDKDF (reference sequence). V lost 5 bases and J 0 bases, leaving 11 bases between the germline ends.

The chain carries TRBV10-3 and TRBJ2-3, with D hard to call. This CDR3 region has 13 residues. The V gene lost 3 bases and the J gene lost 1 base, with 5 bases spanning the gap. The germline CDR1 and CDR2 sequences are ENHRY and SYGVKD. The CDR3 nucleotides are TGTGCCATCAGTGACCCCGGCACAGATACGCAGTATTTT. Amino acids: CAISDPGTDTQYF.

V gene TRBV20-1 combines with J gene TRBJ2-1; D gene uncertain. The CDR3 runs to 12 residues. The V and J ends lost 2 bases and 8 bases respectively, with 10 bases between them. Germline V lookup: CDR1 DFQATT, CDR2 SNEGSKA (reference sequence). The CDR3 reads CSARLALDEQFF. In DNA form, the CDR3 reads TGCAGTGCTAGATTAGCTTTGGATGAGCAGTTCTTC.

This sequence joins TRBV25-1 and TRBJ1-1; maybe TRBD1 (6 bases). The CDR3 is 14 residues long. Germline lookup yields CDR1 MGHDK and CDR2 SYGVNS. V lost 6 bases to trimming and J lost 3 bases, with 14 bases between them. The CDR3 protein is CASRDRREDTEAFF. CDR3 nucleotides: TGTGCCAGCAGGGACAGACGAGAGGACACTGAAGCTTTCTTT.